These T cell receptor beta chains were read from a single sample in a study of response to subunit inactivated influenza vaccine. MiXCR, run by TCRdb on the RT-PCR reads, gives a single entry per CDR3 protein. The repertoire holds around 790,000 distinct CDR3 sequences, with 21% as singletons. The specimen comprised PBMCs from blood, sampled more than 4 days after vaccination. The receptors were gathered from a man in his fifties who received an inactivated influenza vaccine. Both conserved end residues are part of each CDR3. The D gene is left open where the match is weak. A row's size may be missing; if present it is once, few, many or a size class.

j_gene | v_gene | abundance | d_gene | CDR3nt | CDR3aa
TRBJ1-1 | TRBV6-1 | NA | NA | TGTGCCAGCAGTGAAGCTAACACTGAAGCTTTCTTT | CASSEANTEAFF
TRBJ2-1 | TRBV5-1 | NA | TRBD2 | TGCGCCAGCAGCAGGCCGGGACTAGCCCTAAATAATGAGCAGTTCTTC | CASSRPGLALNNEQFF
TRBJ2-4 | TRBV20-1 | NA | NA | TGCAGGGTACCTGACAGGTCCAAAAACATTCAGTACTTC | CRVPDRSKNIQYF
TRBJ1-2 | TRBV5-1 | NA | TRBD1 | TGCGCCAGCAGCTTTGAGGACAGGGGACGGGGCTACACCTTC | CASSFEDRGRGYTF
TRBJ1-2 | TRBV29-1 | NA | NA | TGCAGCGTTGAATGGGGCGCGAACTATGGCTACACCTTC | CSVEWGANYGYTF
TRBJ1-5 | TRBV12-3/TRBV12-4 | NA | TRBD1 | TGTGCCAGCAGCACCGGGACAGCCGGGGTGTATCAGCCCCAGCATTTT | CASSTGTAGVYQPQHF
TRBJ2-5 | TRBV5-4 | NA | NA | TGTGCCAGCAGGCCGACCACCCAAGAGACCCAGTACTTC | CASRPTTQETQYF
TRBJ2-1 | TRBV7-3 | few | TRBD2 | TGTGCCAGCAGCTCTTATGGACTAGCCAGTGAGCAGTTCTTC | CASSSYGLASEQFF
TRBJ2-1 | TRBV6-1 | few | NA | TGTGCCAGCAGCCAGGACTCCCAGACGTTTTCCTACAATGAGCAGTTCTTC | CASSQDSQTFSYNEQFF
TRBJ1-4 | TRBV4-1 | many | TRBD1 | TGCGCCAGCAGCCAAGATCCCGGGACAGGGGCCAATGAAAAACTGTTTTTT | CASSQDPGTGANEKLFF
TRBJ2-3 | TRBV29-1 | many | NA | TGCAGCGTTGGAGGGGGAACAGATACGCAGTATTTT | CSVGGGTDTQYF
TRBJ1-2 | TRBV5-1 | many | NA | TGCGCCAGCAGCTTGGACAGGGATGTTGGTGGCTACACCTTC | CASSLDRDVGGYTF
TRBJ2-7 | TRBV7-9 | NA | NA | TGTGCCAGCACCCGGCAGGGAGTCTACGAGCAGTACTTC | CASTRQGVYEQYF
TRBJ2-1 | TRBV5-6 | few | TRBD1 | TGTGCCAGCAGCTTGCTGGGGCAGGGGGAACACTCCTACAATGAGCAGTTCTTC | CASSLLGQGEHSYNEQFF
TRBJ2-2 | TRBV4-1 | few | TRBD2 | TGCGCCAGCAGCCAAGTTTTTCCGGGGGGGCCCACCATCTTGAACACCGGGGAGCTGTTTTTT | CASSQVFPGGPTILNTGELFF
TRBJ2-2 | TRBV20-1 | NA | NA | TGCAGTGCTGTTGGGGGGGGGCGCAACACCGGGGAGCTGTTTTTT | CSAVGGGRNTGELFF
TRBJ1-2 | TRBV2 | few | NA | TGTGCCAGCAGTGAAGGAGTGACAACGCCAGCTAACTATGGCTACACCTTC | CASSEGVTTPANYGYTF
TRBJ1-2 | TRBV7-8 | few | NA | TGTGCCAGCACCACCCGGGGAAACTATGGCTACACCTTC | CASTTRGNYGYTF
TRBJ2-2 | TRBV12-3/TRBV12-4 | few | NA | TGTGCCAGCAGTTTATCGGCCCAAGCCGGGGAGCTGTTTTTT | CASSLSAQAGELFF
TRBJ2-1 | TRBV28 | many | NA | TGTGCCAGCAGACCTTCGAAGACAGGTTTCGTCAATGAGCAGTTCTTC | CASRPSKTGFVNEQFF
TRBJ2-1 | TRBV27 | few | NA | TGTGCCAGCAGTTTAATGTCAGGCAGTGAGCAGTTCTTC | CASSLMSGSEQFF
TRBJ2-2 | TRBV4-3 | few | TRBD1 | TGCGCCAGCAGCCGAACTCCGGACAGGGGCACCGGGGAGCTGTTTTTT | CASSRTPDRGTGELFF
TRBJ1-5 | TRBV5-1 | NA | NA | TGCGCCAGCAGCTTTGGGGGGGACCAGCCCCAGCATTTT | CASSFGGDQPQHF
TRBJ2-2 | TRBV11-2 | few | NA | TGTGCCAGCAGCTTATCGGGGGCTTTCACCGGGGAGCTGTTTTTT | CASSLSGAFTGELFF
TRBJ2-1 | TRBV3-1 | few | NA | TGTGCCAGCAGCCAAGTGTGCTGCTGGGGAGACTCCTACAATGAGCAGTTCTTC | CASSQVCCWGDSYNEQFF
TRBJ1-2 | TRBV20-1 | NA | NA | TGCAGTGTCGTACAGGGACCTTGGGGCTATGGCTACACCTTC | CSVVQGPWGYGYTF
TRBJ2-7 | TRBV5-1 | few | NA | TGCGCCAGCAGCTTAGCAACCTACACCTACGAGCAGTACTTC | CASSLATYTYEQYF
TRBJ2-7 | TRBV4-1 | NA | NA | TGCGCCAGCAGCTTACAGAGATATGTCGGGGGGCGCAACGAGCAGTACTTC | CASSLQRYVGGRNEQYF
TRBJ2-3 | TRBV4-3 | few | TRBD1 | TGCGCCAGCAGCCCCCAATTCACAGGGGCGGGCACAGATACGCAGTATTTT | CASSPQFTGAGTDTQYF
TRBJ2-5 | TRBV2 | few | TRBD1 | TGTGCCAGCTCCACAGGGGGACTTCAAGAGACCCAGTACTTC | CASSTGGLQETQYF
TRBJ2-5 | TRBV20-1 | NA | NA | TGCAGTGCCGGGCGGGCGGTTGGGGAGACCCAGTACTTC | CSAGRAVGETQYF
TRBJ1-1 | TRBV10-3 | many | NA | TGTGCCATCAGTGAGTCTGCGAACGTGAACACTGAAGCTTTCTTT | CAISESANVNTEAFF
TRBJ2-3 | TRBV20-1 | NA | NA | TGCAGTGTCTTTGATCGCACAGATACGCAGTATTTT | CSVFDRTDTQYF
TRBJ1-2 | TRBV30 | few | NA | TGTGCCTGGGTGGACAGACAATTTAACTATGGCTACACCTTC | CAWVDRQFNYGYTF
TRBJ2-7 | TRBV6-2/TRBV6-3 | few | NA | TGTGCCAGCAGTTACACCAAGGGCAGGAGCTCCTACGAGCAGTACTTC | CASSYTKGRSSYEQYF
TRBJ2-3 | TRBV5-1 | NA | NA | TGCGCCAGCAGATATAATACGGAAGATACGCAGTATTTT | CASRYNTEDTQYF
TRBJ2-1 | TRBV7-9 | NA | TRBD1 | TGTGCCAGCAGCCCCCGGGACAGGGTCTTCTTC | CASSPRDRVFF
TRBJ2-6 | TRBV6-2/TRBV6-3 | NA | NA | TGTGCCAGCAGTTCCGCCCTCGGGGAATCTGGGGCCAACGTCCTGACTTTC | CASSSALGESGANVLTF
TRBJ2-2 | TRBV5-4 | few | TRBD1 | TGTGCCAGCAGCTTGGAGACAGGGGACACCGGGGAGCTGTTTTTT | CASSLETGDTGELFF
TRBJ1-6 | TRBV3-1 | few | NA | TGTGCCAGCAGCCAAGTGGCAGTCGTGAATTCACCCCTCCACTTT | CASSQVAVVNSPLHF
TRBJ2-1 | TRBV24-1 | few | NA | TGTGCCACCAGTGACACTAGGAAGGCCTACAATGAGCAGTTCTTC | CATSDTRKAYNEQFF
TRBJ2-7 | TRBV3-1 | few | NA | TGTGCCAGCAGCCAAGGGGCCGTCTCCTACGAGCAGTACTTC | CASSQGAVSYEQYF
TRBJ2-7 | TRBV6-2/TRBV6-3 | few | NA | TGTGCCAGCAGTTACACACTAGTAATCTACGAGCAGTACTTC | CASSYTLVIYEQYF
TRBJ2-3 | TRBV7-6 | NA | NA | TGTGCCAGCAGCTTACTTTCTTCGGATACGCAGTATTTT | CASSLLSSDTQYF
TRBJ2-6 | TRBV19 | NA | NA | TGTGCCAGTAGTATAGATATAGGGCCTGGGGCCAACGTCCTGACTTTC | CASSIDIGPGANVLTF
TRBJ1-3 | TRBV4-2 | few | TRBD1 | TGTGCCAGCAGCCGATCCCTCGGACAGGGGACTGGAAACACCATATATTTT | CASSRSLGQGTGNTIYF
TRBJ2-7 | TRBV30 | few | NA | TGTGCCTGGAGTGTAGGGGGGGGAGAGCAGTACTTC | CAWSVGGGEQYF